The clone carrying this T cell receptor beta chain was observed at least ten times. From RNA, the CDR3 regions of TCR beta chains were amplified and sequenced. Investigators did first-round RT-PCR with HTBI primers, then second-round multiplex PCR. TCRdb ran MiXCR on the multiplex PCR reads and lists one entry per CDR3 protein. The table shows 360,000 or so distinct CDR3 sequences, with around 18% occurring only once. The source of the sample is a study of Graves' ophthalmopathy and Graves' hyperthyroidism. The CDR3 sequence is 15 residues long. V lost 2 bases and J lost 3; bases outside the gene matches: 7. Germline CDR1 MDHEN, CDR2 SYDVKM.

The chain uses TRBV28 and TRBJ2-7, with 7 bases aligning to TRBD2. Sample: peripheral blood. The source of this sequence is a woman between 18 and 30 years old with Graves' ophthalmopathy. The CDR3 sequence: CASSLGDGTNYEQYF. The CDR3 DNA reads as TGTGCCAGCAGTTTAGGTGATGGGACTAACTACGAGCAGTACTTC.